This T cell receptor beta chain was found in a study of blood T cell repertoires in COVID-19. Study in general: Sources were T cells, B-cell-depleted T cells, or PBMCs; the material itself was cDNA or gDNA.

Only in-frame clones appear in the TCRdb table, and some are missing; sequencing was by immunoSEQ multiplex PCR. The sample consists of approximately 300,000 clones, roughly 87% of them appearing once. In germline, CDR1 is SGHVS, CDR2 FNYEAQ. V shed 2 bases and J 5 bases; nucleotides not matched to a gene: 6. The CDR3 loop spans 15 amino acids. This chain joins TRBV7-6 and TRBJ1-5, with 7 bases that match TRBD1. The receptor was derived from a man between 18 and 35 years old with active or convalescent COVID-19. Material: peripheral blood. Written as DNA, the CDR3 is TGTGCCAGCAGCTTATCACAGGGGCTCCATCAGCCCCAGCATTTT. It encodes CASSLSQGLHQPQHF.